This TCR beta chain originates from a study of identical twins. Regarding the study as a whole: Conclusions were based on cross-sectional statistical analysis, without following the same donors. Insertions ran lower in abundant cord blood beta clonotypes, though not in memory repertoires. The models gave estimates that fell short of the out-of-frame TCR alpha sharing seen in monozygotic twins.

cDNA carried unique molecular identifiers, and a universal primer site was added by template switching. TCRdb ran MiXCR on the 5' RACE reads and lists one entry per CDR3 protein. Here the sample spans 1.5 million to 2 million distinct CDR3 sequences, around a third being singletons. With respect to this clonotype: Its target is not known.

The sample taken for sequencing was cord blood. The clonotype comes from a newborn girl in good health.

CDR3 region: CSARQDRGRDYGYTF. DNA for the CDR3: TGCAGTGCTAGACAGGACAGGGGCCGTGACTATGGCTACACCTTC. The chain links TRBV20-1 to TRBJ1-2, with 9 nucleotides matching TRBD1. CDR1 is DFQATT, CDR2 SNEGSKA, per germline (reference sequence). With 2 bases clipped from V and 3 bases from J, the junction kept 7 bases outside the gene matches. The CDR3 runs to 15 residues.